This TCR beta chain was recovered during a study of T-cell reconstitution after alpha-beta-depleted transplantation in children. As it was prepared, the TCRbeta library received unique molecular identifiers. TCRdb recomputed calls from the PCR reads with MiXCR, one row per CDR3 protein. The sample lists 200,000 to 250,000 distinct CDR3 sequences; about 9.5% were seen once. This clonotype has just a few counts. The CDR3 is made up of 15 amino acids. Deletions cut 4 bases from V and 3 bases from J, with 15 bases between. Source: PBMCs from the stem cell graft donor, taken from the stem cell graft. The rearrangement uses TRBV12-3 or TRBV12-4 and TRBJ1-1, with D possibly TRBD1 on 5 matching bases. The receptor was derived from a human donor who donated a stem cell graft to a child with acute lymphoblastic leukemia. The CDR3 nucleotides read TGTGCCAGCAGTTCGGGACCCCCTGGGTACACTGAAGCTTTCTTT. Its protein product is CASSSGPPGYTEAFF.